These T cell receptor beta chains were read from a single sample in a study of T cell responses to AZD1222 COVID-19 vaccine. TCRdb's copy holds only in-frame clones and misses some; the assay was immunoSEQ multiplex PCR. The table lists about 98,000 clones, 70% to 90% of them singletons. The input for sequencing was peripheral blood, taken on day 0 of AZD1222 vaccination. These receptors came from an adult in good health. The CDR3 runs from the conserved cysteine through the conserved F or W. A D gene is named only where the DNA matches it firmly. Clone sizes are given selectively: once, few, many, or a class where the clone is expanded.

d_gene	v_gene	j_gene	abundance	CDR3nt	CDR3aa
TRBD2	TRBV3-1/TRBV3-2	TRBJ2-3	-	TGTGCCAGCAGCCAAGAGACGGGAGCGGGGACAGATACGCAGTATTTT	CASSQETGAGTDTQYF
-	TRBV12-3/TRBV12-4	TRBJ1-5	-	TGTGCCAGCAGTAGTAACAGAGATGGACCCCAGCATTTT	CASSSNRDGPQHF
TRBD1	TRBV11-2	TRBJ2-7	once	TGTGCCAGCAGTTCGTTAAGGGGGCAGATCACCTACGAGCAGTACTTC	CASSSLRGQITYEQYF
-	TRBV19	TRBJ1-1	-	TGTGCCAGTAGTAGCCATGGACAGCCGAACACTGAAGCTTTCTTT	CASSSHGQPNTEAFF
TRBD2	TRBV7-2	TRBJ2-2	-	TGTGCCAGCAGCCCTAGCGGGGGAAACACCGGGGAGCTGTTTTTT	CASSPSGGNTGELFF
-	TRBV11-2	TRBJ2-7	-	TGTGCCAGCAGCTTAGGAAACGAGCAGTACTTC	CASSLGNEQYF
-	TRBV6-1	TRBJ1-2	-	TGTGCCAGCAGTGAGGCCGGGACATACTATGGCTACACCTTC	CASSEAGTYYGYTF
TRBD1	TRBV19	TRBJ1-5	-	TGTGCCAGTAGTACTAGACAGGGGAATCAGCCCCAGCATTTT	CASSTRQGNQPQHF
-	TRBV7-9	TRBJ1-6	-	TGTGCCAGCAGCTTTGGCAGGGGTTATAATTCACCCCTCCACTTT	CASSFGRGYNSPLHF
-	TRBV28	TRBJ1-2	-	TGTGCCAGCAGTCCTGATCTGGGGGAGTTCTATGGCTACACCTTC	CASSPDLGEFYGYTF
-	TRBV29-1	TRBJ2-1	-	TGCAGCGTTGTGGGGACTGGAAACTACAATGAGCAGTTCTTC	CSVVGTGNYNEQFF
-	TRBV6-2/TRBV6-3	TRBJ2-7	once	TGTGCCAGCAGTCAGCGTGGCGAGCAGTACTTC	CASSQRGEQYF
TRBD1	TRBV6-5	TRBJ1-4	-	TGTGCCAGCAGAACAGGGGGTGGAACTAATGAAAAACTGTTTTTT	CASRTGGGTNEKLFF
TRBD2	TRBV15	TRBJ2-5	-	TGTGCCACCAGCAGAGAGCGGGGGGGCCTCCAAGAGACCCAGTACTTC	CATSRERGGLQETQYF
TRBD1	TRBV19	TRBJ2-2	-	TGTGCCAGTAGTTTCAGGACAGGGTTGACCGGGGAGCTGTTTTTT	CASSFRTGLTGELFF
TRBD1	TRBV2	TRBJ2-7	-	TGTGCCAGCAGCCCGCAGGGGGCGAGCGTGCAGTACTTC	CASSPQGASVQYF
-	TRBV2	TRBJ2-1	few	TGTGCCAGCAGTGAACAGGGTAGTGCTGAGCAGTTCTTC	CASSEQGSAEQFF
-	TRBV11-3	TRBJ2-1	-	TGTGCCAGCAGCTTAGATGACCGGGAGAGCTCCTACAATGAGCAGTTCTTC	CASSLDDRESSYNEQFF
-	TRBV4-2	TRBJ1-3	few	TGTGCCAGCAGCCAAGAGCTCGACGTCCGCTCTGGAAACACCATATATTTT	CASSQELDVRSGNTIYF
-	TRBV19	TRBJ1-4	-	TGTGCCAGTAGGGAGGGGACTAATGAAAAACTGTTTTTT	CASREGTNEKLFF
-	TRBV28	TRBJ1-1	-	TGTGCCAGCAGTCTGGAGTCGGGGACACGTAACACTGAAGCTTTCTTT	CASSLESGTRNTEAFF
-	TRBV6-2/TRBV6-3	TRBJ1-2	-	TGTGCCAGCAGTTACTCTCCGGGCCAAGCTAACTATGGCTACACCTTC	CASSYSPGQANYGYTF
-	TRBV7-2	TRBJ2-7	-	TGTGCCAGCAGCTTACAGGGGAACGGGGGCGAGCAGTACTTC	CASSLQGNGGEQYF
TRBD1	TRBV12-3/TRBV12-4	TRBJ1-4	-	TGTGCCAGCAGCCGCCGTGAGGGACAGAAACTGTTTTTT	CASSRREGQKLFF
-	TRBV19	TRBJ2-1	-	TGTGCCAGTAGTAGGGGGTCCTACAATGAGCAGTTCTTC	CASSRGSYNEQFF
TRBD1	TRBV19	TRBJ1-6	-	TGTGCCAGTACCCGGGACAGAAAATTCAATTCACCCCTCCACTTT	CASTRDRKFNSPLHF
-	TRBV30	TRBJ1-5	-	TGTGCCTGGAGTCCGGGGGGCAGTTATCAGCCCCAGCATTTT	CAWSPGGSYQPQHF
-	TRBV7-3	TRBJ2-1	-	TGTGCCAGCAGCTATACCTCGGGCCGGGGGGCTTACAATGAGCAGTTCTTC	CASSYTSGRGAYNEQFF
TRBD2	TRBV10-3	TRBJ2-7	-	TGTGCCATCAGTGATTCCACCGGGACTAGCGGGAGGGCCATTGGAGAGCAGTACTTC	CAISDSTGTSGRAIGEQYF
-	TRBV4-1	TRBJ2-7	-	TGCGCCAGCAGCCAAGATTTCGCTAGCGCTAAACACGAGCAGTACTTC	CASSQDFASAKHEQYF
TRBD1	TRBV7-2	TRBJ2-7	-	TGTGCCAGCAGCCTTCTTATCCTCCGGGACAGGGCTTACGAGCAGTACTTC	CASSLLILRDRAYEQYF
-	TRBV29-1	TRBJ1-1	-	TGCAGCGTGTACAGGACTATGAACACTGAAGCTTTCTTT	CSVYRTMNTEAFF
TRBD1	TRBV7-2	TRBJ1-1	few	TGTGCCAGCAGCTTAGCGGGACAGCCGAACACTGAAGCTTTCTTT	CASSLAGQPNTEAFF
-	TRBV7-9	TRBJ2-7	-	TGTGCCAGCCTGCGGGGAAAGGGCGAGCAGTACTTC	CASLRGKGEQYF
-	TRBV7-2	TRBJ1-1	-	TGTGCCAGCAGCCCCCTGAGCACTGAAGCTTTCTTT	CASSPLSTEAFF
-	TRBV7-6	TRBJ1-4	-	TGTGCCAGCAGCTTAGTGGGTGCGACTAATGAAAAACTGTTTTTT	CASSLVGATNEKLFF
-	TRBV10-3	TRBJ2-7	-	TGTGCCATCAGTGAGTCGGAAAGGGGCGAGCAGTACTTC	CAISESERGEQYF
TRBD2	TRBV18	TRBJ2-7	-	TGTGCCAGCTCCTTAGCGGGACAAACCTACGAGCAGTACTTC	CASSLAGQTYEQYF
-	TRBV5-6	TRBJ1-2	-	TGTGCCAGCAGCCCGATTCGTATGGGGTATAACTATGGCTACACCTTC	CASSPIRMGYNYGYTF
-	TRBV3-1/TRBV3-2	TRBJ2-1	-	TGTGCCAGCTGCCACAGAAATGAGCAGTTCTTC	CASCHRNEQFF
-	TRBV29-1	TRBJ2-3	-	TGCAGCGCCACCCGGGATACGCAGTATTTT	CSATRDTQYF
-	TRBV4-1	TRBJ1-4	-	TGCGCCAGCAGCCAAGAAGAACATGGTCGGAATGAAAAACTGTTTTTT	CASSQEEHGRNEKLFF
-	TRBV7-9	TRBJ1-5	once	TGTGCCAGCAGCCAAAAGGCAAATCAGCCCCAGCATTTT	CASSQKANQPQHF
-	TRBV6-2/TRBV6-3	TRBJ2-3	-	TGTGCCAGCAGTTACTTTATGGACAGCGATACGCAGTATTTT	CASSYFMDSDTQYF
TRBD2	TRBV9	TRBJ2-3	-	TGTGCCAGCAGCTCCGGACTAGCGGCAGATACGCAGTATTTT	CASSSGLAADTQYF
-	TRBV5-1	TRBJ1-2	-	TGCGCCAGCAGCGTACAGACTACCTTTGATGGCTACACCTTC	CASSVQTTFDGYTF
TRBD2	TRBV11-2	TRBJ2-1	-	TGTGCCAGCAGCTTATTACGGCCTAGCGGGAGTGCGAATGAGCAGTTCTTC	CASSLLRPSGSANEQFF
TRBD2	TRBV6-5	TRBJ2-7	-	TGTGCCAGCGCTCTACTAGCGGAATCCTACGAGCAGTACTTC	CASALLAESYEQYF